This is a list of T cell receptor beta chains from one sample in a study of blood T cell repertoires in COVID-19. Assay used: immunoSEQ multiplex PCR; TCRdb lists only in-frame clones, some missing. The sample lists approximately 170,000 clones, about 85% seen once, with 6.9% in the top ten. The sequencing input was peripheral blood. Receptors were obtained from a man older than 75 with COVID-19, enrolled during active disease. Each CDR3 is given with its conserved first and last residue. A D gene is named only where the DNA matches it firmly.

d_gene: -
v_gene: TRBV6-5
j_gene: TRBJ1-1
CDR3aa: CASSPRGGLTEAFF

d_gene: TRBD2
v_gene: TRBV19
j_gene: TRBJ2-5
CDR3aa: CASNPGTRGQETQYF

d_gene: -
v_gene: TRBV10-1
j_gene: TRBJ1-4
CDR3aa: CASSKDSGVGEKLFF

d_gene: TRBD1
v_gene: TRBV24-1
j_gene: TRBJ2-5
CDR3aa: CATSGPGTGLRRETQYF

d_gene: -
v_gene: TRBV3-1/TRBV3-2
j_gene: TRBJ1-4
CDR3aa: CASSQRGSEEKLFF

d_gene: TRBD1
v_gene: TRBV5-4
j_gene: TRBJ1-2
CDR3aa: CASSLDRQGSYGYTF

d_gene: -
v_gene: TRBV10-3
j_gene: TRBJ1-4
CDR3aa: CAISESAGGIATNEKLFF

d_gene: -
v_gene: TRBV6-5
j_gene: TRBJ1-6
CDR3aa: CASSYSITKNSPLHF

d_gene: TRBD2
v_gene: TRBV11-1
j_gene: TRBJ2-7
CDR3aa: CASTRGSGGPTEQYF

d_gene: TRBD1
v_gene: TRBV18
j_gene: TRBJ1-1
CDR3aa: CASSPTGGNEAFF

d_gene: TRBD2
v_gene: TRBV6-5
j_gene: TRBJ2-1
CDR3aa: CASSYSKRGGWFF

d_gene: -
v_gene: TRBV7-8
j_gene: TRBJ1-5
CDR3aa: CASSPGINQPQHF

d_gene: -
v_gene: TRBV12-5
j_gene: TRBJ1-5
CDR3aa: CASGARGNQPQHF

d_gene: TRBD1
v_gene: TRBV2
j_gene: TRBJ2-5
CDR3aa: CASRSEQGQETQYF

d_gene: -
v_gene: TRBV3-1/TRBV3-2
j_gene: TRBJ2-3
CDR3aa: CASSSGPSTDTQYF

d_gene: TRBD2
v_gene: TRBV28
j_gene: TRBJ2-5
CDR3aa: CASTSLRGGQETQYF

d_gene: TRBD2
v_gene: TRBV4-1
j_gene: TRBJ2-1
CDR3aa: CASSQEWRGAYNEQFF

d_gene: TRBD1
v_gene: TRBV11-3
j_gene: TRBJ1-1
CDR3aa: CASSPGQGVANTEAFF

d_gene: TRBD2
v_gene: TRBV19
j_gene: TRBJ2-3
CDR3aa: CASSIRPAGAQDTQYF

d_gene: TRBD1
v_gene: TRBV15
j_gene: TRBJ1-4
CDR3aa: CATSRMPYRGYDEKLFF

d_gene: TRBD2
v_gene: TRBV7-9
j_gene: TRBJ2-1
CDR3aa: CATRTSGGADEQFF

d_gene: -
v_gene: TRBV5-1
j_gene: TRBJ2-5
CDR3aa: CASSPGRTLETQYF

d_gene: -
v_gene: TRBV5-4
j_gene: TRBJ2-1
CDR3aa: CASSSPPGNEQFF

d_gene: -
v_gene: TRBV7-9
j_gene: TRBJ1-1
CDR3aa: CASSLPAGRANTEAFF

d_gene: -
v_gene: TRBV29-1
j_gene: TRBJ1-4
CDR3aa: CSVAWGGLSSTNEKLFF

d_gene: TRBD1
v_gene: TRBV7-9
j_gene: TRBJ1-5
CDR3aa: CASSYKDRVYESNQPQHF

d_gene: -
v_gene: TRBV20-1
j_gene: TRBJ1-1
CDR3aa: CRALRGTEAFF

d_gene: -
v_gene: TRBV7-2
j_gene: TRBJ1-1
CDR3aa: CASSSDGGNTEAFF

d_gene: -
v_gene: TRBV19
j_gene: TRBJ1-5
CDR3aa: CASSRLTGSLGTFSNQPQHF

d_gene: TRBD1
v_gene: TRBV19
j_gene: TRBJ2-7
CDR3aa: CASSLRDRPTYEQYF

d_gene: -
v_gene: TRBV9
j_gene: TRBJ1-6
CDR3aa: CASSPSLGHTLHF

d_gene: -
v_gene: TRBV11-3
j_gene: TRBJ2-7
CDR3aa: CASSSGRGGHEQYF

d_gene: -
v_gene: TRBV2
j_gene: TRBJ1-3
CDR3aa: CAGERATGNTIYF

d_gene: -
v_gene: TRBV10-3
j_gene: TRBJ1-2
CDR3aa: CAITEAGYGYTF

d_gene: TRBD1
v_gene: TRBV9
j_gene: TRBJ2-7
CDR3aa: CASSPGTGLTYEQYF

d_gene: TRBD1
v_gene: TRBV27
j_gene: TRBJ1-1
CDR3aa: CASSLRGQGMNTEAFF

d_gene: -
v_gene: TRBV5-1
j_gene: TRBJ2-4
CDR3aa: CASLAAKNIQYF

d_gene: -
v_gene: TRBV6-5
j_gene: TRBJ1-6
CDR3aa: CASSYQGTGGNSPLHF

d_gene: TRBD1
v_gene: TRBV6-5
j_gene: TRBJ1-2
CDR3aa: CASSYPDRAGYTF

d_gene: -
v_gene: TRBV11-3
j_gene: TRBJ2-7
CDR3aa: CASSLETVVTYEQYF

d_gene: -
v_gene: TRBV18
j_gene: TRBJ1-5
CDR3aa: CASSVSRDQPQHF

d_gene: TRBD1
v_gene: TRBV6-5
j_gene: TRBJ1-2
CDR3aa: CASSPRQGVNYGYTF

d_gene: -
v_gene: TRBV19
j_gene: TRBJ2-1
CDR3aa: CAVVGSAFDEQFF

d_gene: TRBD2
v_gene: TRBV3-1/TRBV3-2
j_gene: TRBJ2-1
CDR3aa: CASSQEGPGGIAYNEQFF

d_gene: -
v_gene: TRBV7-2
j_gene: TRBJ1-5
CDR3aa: CASSFLGTYSNQPQHF

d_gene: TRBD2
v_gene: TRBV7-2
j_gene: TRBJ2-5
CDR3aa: CASSLGTRKETQYF

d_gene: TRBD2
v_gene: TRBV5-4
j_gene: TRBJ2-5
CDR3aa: CASSSTSGGQETQYF

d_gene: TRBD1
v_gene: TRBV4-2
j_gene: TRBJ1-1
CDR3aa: CASSLEGTVNTEAFF

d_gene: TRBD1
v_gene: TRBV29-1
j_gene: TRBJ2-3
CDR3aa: CSVFLQGSKQYF

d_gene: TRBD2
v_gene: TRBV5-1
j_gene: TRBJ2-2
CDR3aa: CASSAPGLAETGELFF

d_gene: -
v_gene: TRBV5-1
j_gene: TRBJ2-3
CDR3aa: CASSAFSPDTQYF

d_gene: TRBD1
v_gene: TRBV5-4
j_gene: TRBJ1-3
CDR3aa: CASSSGTGTTGNTIYF

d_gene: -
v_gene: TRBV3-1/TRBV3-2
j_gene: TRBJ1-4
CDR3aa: CASSNRPREVDEKLFF

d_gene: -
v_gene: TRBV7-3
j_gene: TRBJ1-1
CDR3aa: CASSSQGPNTEAFF

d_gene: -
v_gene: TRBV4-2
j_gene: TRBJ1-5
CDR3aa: CASSQVTGGIRQPQHF

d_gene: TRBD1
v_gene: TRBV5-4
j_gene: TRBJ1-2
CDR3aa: CASSRADRGILEGYTF

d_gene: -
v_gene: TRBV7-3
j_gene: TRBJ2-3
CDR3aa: CASSLMRSFEPPTDTQYF

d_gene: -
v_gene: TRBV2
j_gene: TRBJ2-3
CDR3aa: CASTPSGKAPSTDTQYF

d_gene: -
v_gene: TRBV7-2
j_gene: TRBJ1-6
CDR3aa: CASSAGGKDSPLHF

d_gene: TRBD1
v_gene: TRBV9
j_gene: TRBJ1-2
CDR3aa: CASSAWDRGRNGYTF